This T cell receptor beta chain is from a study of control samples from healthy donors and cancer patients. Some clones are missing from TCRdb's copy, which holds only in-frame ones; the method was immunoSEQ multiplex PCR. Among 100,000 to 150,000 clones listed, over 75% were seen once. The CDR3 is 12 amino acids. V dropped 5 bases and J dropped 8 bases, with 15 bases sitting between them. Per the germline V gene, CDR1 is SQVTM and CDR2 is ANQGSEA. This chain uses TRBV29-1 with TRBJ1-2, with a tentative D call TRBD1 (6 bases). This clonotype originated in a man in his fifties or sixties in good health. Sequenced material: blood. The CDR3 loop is CSVQQGSGGYTF. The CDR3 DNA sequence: TGCAGCGTTCAACAGGGAAGTGGCGGCTACACCTTC.